The 10 T cell receptor beta chains presented below share a single source sample, sequenced in a study of blood T cell repertoires in COVID-19. Measured with immunoSEQ multiplex PCR; TCRdb has only the in-frame clones, and not every one. This sample has 65,000 to 80,000 clones, with 82% found just once. Sequencing used peripheral blood. These receptors all stem from a human donor in a cohort sampled during active COVID-19.

The J gene is TRBJ1-3, the V gene TRBV30, with D uncertain. V was trimmed by 0 bases and J by 11 bases, leaving 11 bases between them. Germline CDR1 reads GTSNPN; CDR2 reads SVGIG (reference sequence). CDR3 size: 12 residues. The CDR3 region is CAWSVLTGAIYF. CDR3 DNA: TGTGCCTGGAGTGTACTGACCGGGGCCATATATTTT.

The chain links TRBV5-1 to TRBJ2-1, with D tentatively TRBD2 (5 bases). Looked up from germline, CDR1 is SGHRS and CDR2 is YFSETQ. Trimming left V 3 bases short and J 10 bases short, with 11 bases between. The length of the CDR3 is 12 residues. This CDR3 is CASSSEAEEQFF. CDR3 bases: TGCGCCAGCAGCTCGGAGGCGGAGGAGCAGTTCTTC.

The V call is TRBV9, the J call TRBJ2-7; 8 positions match TRBD1. The CDR3 is made up of 15 amino acids. The germline V gene has CDR1 SGDLS and CDR2 YYNGEE. V gave up 1 base and J gave up 4 bases; unmatched junction bases: 7. CDR3 loop: CASSVSGDRLYEQYF. DNA of the CDR3: TGTGCCAGCAGCGTATCCGGGGACAGGCTATACGAGCAGTACTTC.

The chain uses TRBV14 and TRBJ1-1, with no clear D. V was shortened by 4 bases and J by 1 base, with 7 bases between the two germline ends. This CDR3 contains 13 residues. Looked up from germline, CDR1 is SGHDN and CDR2 is FVKESK. CDR3 residues: CASSPLRNTEAFF. The CDR3 coding sequence is TGTGCCAGCAGCCCACTCCGGAACACTGAAGCTTTCTTT.

Turning to this clone: A junction boundary mismatches the germline segment, possibly from a read error. V usage is TRBV7-9 and J usage is TRBJ2-1; TRBD1 aligns across 10 bases. The CDR3 consists of 12 residues. CDR1 and CDR2 from the germline V gene are SEHNR and FQNEAQ (reference sequence). The CDR3 reads CASSSATGGVIF. The CDR3 DNA reads TGTGCCAGCAGCTCCGCGACAGGGGGCGTTATCTTC. Complete variable domain (other parts from reference TRBV7-9 and TRBJ2-1): DTGVSQNPRHKITKRGQNVTFRCDPISEHNRLYWYRQTLGQGPEFLTYFQNEAQLEKSRLLSDRFSAERPKGSFSTLEIQRTEQGDSAMYLCASSSATGGVIFGPGTRLTVL.

The chain recombines TRBV9 with TRBJ2-4; D gene uncertain. There are 14 residues in the CDR3. Trimming took 1 base from V and 9 from J, leaving 14 bases between them. Germline CDR1 reads SGDLS; CDR2 reads YYNGEE. The CDR3 DNA follows: TGTGCCAGCAGCGTAAGTCAACTTGGTTTCATTCAGTACTTC. Residues: CASSVSQLGFIQYF.

The chain links TRBV18 to TRBJ2-7; 7 positions match TRBD1. Trimming took 5 bases from V and 0 from J; bases not matched to a gene: 1. This CDR3 is built from 13 residues. CDR1 is KGHSH, CDR2 LQKENI, per germline. DNA of the CDR3: TGTGCCAGCTCAAGGGACAGCTCCTACGAGCAGTACTTC. Its protein product is CASSRDSSYEQYF. Combining the CDR3 with reference TRBV18 and TRBJ2-7 gives the whole variable domain NAGVMQNPRHLVRRRGQEARLRCSPMKGHSHVYWYRQLPEEGLKFMVYLQKENIIDESGMPKERFSAEFPKEGPSILRIQQVVRGDSAAYFCASSRDSSYEQYFGPGTRLTVT.

Comment on this clone: Other nucleotide sequences from this sample produce the same CDR3. The chain joins TRBV3-1 (or the pseudogene TRBV3-2) to TRBJ1-3; weak D call: TRBD1 (6 bases). Trimming left V 0 bases short and J 4 bases short, with 13 bases between. CDR1 is LGHDT and CDR2 is YNNKEL in the germline V gene (reference sequence). The CDR3 consists of 16 residues. The CDR3 spells CASSQDPTGYGNTIYF. CDR3 nucleotides: TGTGCCAGCAGCCAAGATCCGACAGGATACGGAAACACCATATATTTT.

The J gene is TRBJ1-5, the V gene TRBV30, with TRBD1 matching over 7 bases. J lost 6 bases, V lost 1 base, and 6 bases had no gene match. Germline lookup yields CDR1 GTSNPN and CDR2 SVGIG (reference sequence). CDR3 length: 14 amino acids. CDR3 protein: CAWSGTGGPQPQHF. As DNA, the CDR3 is TGTGCCTGGAGTGGGACAGGCGGCCCTCAGCCCCAGCATTTT.

CDR3: CASSTYRAGGRAYNEQFF. CDR3 coding DNA: TGTGCCAGTAGCACTTACAGGGCGGGCGGTCGAGCCTACAATGAGCAGTTCTTC. This chain uses TRBV19 with TRBJ2-1, with TRBD1 as a possible D gene (6 bases). The length of the CDR3 is 18 residues. V shed 6 bases and J shed 2 bases, with 23 bases lying between them. Per the germline V gene, CDR1 is LNHDA and CDR2 is SQIVND (reference sequence).